This TCR beta chain was recorded in a study of regulatory T cells in long-lasting Graves disease. Study conclusions and caveats: Between persistent patients, 2,500 to 3,500 public clonotypes were shared, exceeding the 900 to 1,000 shared between new patients.

Time point specified: newly diagnosed GD, antithyroid drugs for less than 3 months. The TCR library used RNA extracted from PBMCs. All patients originated from an endocrinology department located in Xi'an, China. Notes on this clonotype: Antigen: not known.

Arm-PCR of CDR3 regions with iRepertoire HTBI primers generated TCR beta libraries. Each CDR3 protein gets one entry after TCRdb re-called the multiplex PCR reads with MiXCR. The data contain approximately 470,000 distinct CDR3 sequences, about 16% of them singletons. The CDR3 runs to 16 residues. V lost 4 bases to trimming and J lost 7 bases; unmatched junction nucleotides: 14. Germline loops: CDR1 MNHEY, CDR2 SVGAGI. In addition, the sample was reused for a study of T cells in Graves' hyperthyroidism and ophthalmopathy.

Sequenced here: peripheral blood mononuclear cells (PBMCs), sampled at new diagnosis, from a patient treated with antithyroid drugs. The TCR comes from a man aged 40-49 years with Graves disease. This chain connects TRBV6-5 to TRBJ2-3, with 7 bases lining up with TRBD2. The CDR3 region is CASSLISGGDPNTQYF. CDR3 DNA sequence: TGTGCCAGCAGTTTGATCTCTGGGGGGGACCCTAATACGCAGTATTTT.